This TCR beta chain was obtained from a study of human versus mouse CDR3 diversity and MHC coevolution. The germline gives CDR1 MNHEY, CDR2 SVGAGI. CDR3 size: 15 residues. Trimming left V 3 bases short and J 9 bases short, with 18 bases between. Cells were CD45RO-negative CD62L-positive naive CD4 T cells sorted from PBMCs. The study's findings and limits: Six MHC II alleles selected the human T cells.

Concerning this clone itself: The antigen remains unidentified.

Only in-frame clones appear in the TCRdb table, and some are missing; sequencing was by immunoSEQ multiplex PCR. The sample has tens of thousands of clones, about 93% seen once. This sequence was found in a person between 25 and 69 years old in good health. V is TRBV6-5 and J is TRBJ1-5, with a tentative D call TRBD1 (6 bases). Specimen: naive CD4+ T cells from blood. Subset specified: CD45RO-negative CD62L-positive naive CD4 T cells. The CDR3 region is CASSYREGGESPQHF. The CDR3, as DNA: TGTGCCAGCAGTTATAGGGAAGGGGGGGAATCGCCCCAGCATTTT.